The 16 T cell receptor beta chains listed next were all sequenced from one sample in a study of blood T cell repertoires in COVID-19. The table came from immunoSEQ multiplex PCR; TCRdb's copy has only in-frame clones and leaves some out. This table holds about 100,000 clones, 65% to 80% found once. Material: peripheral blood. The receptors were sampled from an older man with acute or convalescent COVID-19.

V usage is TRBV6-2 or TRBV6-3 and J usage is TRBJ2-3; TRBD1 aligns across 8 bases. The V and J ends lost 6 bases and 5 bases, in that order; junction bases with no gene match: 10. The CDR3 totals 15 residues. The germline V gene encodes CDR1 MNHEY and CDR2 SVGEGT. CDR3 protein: CASSVPTGGRDTQYF. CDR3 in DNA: TGTGCCAGCAGCGTACCCACAGGGGGTAGAGATACGCAGTATTTT.

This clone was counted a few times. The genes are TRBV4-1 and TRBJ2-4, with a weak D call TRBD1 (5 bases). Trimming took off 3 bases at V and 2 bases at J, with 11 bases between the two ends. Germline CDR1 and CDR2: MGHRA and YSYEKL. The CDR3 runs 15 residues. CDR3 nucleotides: TGCGCCAGCAGCCAGGATAGGGGTCCCAAAAACATTCAGTACTTC. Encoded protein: CASSQDRGPKNIQYF.

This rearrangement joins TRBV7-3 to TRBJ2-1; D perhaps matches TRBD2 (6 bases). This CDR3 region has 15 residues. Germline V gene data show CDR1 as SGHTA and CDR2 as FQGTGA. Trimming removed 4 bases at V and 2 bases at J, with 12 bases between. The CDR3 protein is CASSSLGGTYNEQFF. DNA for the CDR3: TGTGCCAGCAGCTCCCTAGGCGGGACCTACAATGAGCAGTTCTTC.

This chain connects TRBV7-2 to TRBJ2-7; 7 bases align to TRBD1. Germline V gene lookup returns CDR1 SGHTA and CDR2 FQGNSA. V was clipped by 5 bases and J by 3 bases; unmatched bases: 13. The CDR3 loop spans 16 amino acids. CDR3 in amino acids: CASSLTGSEFSYEQYF. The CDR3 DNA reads TGTGCCAGCAGCCTGACAGGGAGTGAGTTTAGCTACGAGCAGTACTTC.

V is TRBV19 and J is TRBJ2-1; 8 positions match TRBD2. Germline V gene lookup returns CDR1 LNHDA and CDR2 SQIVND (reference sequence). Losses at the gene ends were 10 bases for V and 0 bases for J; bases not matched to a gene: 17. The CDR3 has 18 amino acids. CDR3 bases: TGTGCCACCAGTATGGAGGGACTAGGGATTAGCTCCTACAATGAGCAGTTCTTC. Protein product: CATSMEGLGISSYNEQFF.

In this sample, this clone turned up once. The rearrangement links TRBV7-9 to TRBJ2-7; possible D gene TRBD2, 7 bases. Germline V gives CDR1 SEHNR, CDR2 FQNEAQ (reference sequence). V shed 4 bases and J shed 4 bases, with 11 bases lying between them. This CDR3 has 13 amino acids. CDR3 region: CASSSGGLYEQYF. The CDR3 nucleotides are TGTGCCAGCAGCTCGGGGGGCCTATACGAGCAGTACTTC.

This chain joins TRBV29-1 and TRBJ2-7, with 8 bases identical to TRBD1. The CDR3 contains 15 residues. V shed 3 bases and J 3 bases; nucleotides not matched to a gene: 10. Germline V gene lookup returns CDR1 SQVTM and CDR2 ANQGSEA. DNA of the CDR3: TGCAGCGTTGAGCTACCGGGACAGGAGAACTACGAGCAGTACTTC. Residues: CSVELPGQENYEQYF.

CDR3 sequence: CASSLLGQGNTEAFF. The CDR3 DNA follows: TGTGCCAGCAGCCTCCTGGGACAGGGGAACACTGAAGCTTTCTTT. This chain uses TRBV7-8 with TRBJ1-1, with 9 nucleotides matching TRBD1. Losses at the gene ends were 5 bases for V and 1 base for J; bases not matched to a gene: 5. Germline V gene lookup returns CDR1 SGHVS and CDR2 FQNEAQ. There are 15 residues in the CDR3.

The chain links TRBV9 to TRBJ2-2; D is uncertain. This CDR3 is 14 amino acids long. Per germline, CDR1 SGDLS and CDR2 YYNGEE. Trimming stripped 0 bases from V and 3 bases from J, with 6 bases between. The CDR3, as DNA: TGTGCCAGCAGCGTAGGCGCGGACACCGGGGAGCTGTTTTTT. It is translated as CASSVGADTGELFF.

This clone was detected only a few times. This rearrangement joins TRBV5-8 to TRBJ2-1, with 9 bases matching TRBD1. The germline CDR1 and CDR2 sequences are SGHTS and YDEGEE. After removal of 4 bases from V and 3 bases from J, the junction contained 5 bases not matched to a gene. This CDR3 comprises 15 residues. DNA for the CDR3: TGTGCCAGCAGCCCGGACAGGGGTGTCTACAATGAGCAGTTCTTC. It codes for CASSPDRGVYNEQFF.

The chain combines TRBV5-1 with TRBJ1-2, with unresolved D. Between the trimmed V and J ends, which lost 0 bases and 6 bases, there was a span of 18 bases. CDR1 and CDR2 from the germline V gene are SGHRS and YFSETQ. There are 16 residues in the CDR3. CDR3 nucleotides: TGCGCCAGCAGCTTGGCCCCGGTCCCGCCGGGTGATGGCTACACCTTC. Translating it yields CASSLAPVPPGDGYTF.

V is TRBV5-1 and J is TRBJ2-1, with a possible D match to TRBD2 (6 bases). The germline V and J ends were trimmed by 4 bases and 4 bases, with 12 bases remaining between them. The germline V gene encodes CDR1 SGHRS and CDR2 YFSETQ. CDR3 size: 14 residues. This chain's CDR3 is CASSPDRGYNEQFF. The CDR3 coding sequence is TGCGCCAGCAGCCCGGATCGGGGGTACAATGAGCAGTTCTTC.

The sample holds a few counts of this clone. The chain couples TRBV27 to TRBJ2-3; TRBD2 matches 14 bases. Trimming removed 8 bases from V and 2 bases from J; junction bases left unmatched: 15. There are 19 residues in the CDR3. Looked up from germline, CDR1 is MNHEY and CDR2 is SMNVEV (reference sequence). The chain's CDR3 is CASHRRTSGGFRITDTQYF. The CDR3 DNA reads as TGTGCCAGCCATCGTCGGACTAGCGGGGGGTTTCGAATCACAGATACGCAGTATTTT.

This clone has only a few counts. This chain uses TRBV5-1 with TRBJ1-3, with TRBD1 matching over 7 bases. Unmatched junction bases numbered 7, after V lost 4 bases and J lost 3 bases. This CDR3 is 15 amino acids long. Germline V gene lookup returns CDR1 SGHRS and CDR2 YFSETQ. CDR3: CASSRGGQGGNTIYF. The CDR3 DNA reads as TGCGCCAGCAGCCGAGGGGGCCAGGGTGGAAACACCATATATTTT.

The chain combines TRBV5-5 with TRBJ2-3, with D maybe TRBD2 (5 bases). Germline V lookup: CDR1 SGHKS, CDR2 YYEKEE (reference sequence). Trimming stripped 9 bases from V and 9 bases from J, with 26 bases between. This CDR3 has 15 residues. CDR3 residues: CATTGLSGAVETQYF. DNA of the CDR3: TGTGCCACCACCGGGCTCAGCGGCGCGGTTGAGACGCAGTATTTT.

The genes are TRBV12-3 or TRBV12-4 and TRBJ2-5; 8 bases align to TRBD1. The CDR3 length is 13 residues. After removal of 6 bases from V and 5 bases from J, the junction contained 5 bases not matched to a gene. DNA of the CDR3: TGTGCCAGCAGCCAGGGGGCCCGGGAGACCCAGTACTTC. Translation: CASSQGARETQYF.